This TCR beta chain was sequenced in a study of shared clonotypes between healthy human individuals. CD45RO-negative CD8 cells positively selected for CCR7 made up the naive population, which excluded terminally differentiated effector memory CD45RA+ cells. Profiled with immunoSEQ multiplex PCR; TCRdb holds only in-frame clones, not every one. The sample contains about 590,000 clones, roughly 95% of which appear only once. This TCR was recovered from a woman in her 30s in good health. The sample consisted of naive CD8+ T cells sorted from blood.

This chain's CDR3 is CSVLGGGQVISYEQYF. The DNA for the CDR3 is TGCAGCGTCCTTGGGGGGGGACAGGTTATATCCTACGAGCAGTACTTC. V and J are TRBV29-1 and TRBJ2-5; a weak D match, TRBD1 (8 bases). TRBJ2-7 matches the DNA end more closely, so the J call is doubtful. The CDR3 has 16 amino acids. Germline-derived CDR1 and CDR2 are SQVTM and ANQGSEA.